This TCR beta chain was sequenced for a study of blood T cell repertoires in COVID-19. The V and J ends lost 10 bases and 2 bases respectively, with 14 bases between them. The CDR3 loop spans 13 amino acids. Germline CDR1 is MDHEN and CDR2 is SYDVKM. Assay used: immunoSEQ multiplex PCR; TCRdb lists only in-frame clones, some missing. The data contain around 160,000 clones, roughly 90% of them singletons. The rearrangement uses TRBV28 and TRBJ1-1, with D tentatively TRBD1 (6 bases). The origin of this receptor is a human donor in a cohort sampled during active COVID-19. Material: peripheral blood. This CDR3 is CATTHRVNTEAFF. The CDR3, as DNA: TGTGCCACCACCCACAGGGTTAACACTGAAGCTTTCTTT.